Listed below are T cell receptor beta chains from one sample, sequenced in a study of TIL therapy for anti-PD-1-resistant metastatic lung cancer. The repertoire was sequenced with immunoSEQ multiplex PCR; TCRdb's copy has only in-frame clones and lacks some. The sample has more than 20,000 clones, about 63% seen once. Source: tumor tissue, taken at baseline. The receptor source for this set is a woman between 30 and 79 years old with non-small cell lung cancer. CDR3s leave out the opening cysteine and the closing phenylalanine or tryptophan. Fields, in order: V gene, J gene, D gene, CDR3 protein. The D gene is left open where the match is weak.

>TRBV4-1|TRBJ2-7|TRBD1
ASSRLGQGYEQY
>TRBV5-1|TRBJ2-7|.
ASTPGGGSLSEQY
>TRBV6-4|TRBJ1-5|.
ASRPGLYSNQPQH
>TRBV5-1|TRBJ2-1|TRBD2
ATGTSDYNEQF
>TRBV6-1|TRBJ2-3|.
ASSESGSTDTQY
>TRBV6-1|TRBJ2-7|.
ASSIQGAYEQY
>TRBV27|TRBJ2-5|.
ASRPPGRETQY
>TRBV14|TRBJ1-5|.
ASSHFPGGPQH
>TRBV19|TRBJ1-5|TRBD1
ASRDRGSNQPQH
>TRBV2|TRBJ1-1|.
ASRGTPEGQVNTEAF
>TRBV7-6|TRBJ2-2|TRBD2
ASSSERDTSTGELF
>TRBV7-2|TRBJ1-5|.
ASSLGTPGNQPQH
>TRBV2|TRBJ2-2|.
ASIWSNTGELF
>TRBV18|TRBJ1-5|TRBD1
ASSPGQGFQPQH
>TRBV18|TRBJ1-1|.
ASSPSGEAF
>TRBV7-2|TRBJ2-1|TRBD2
ASSHGTSRLRAF
>TRBV2|TRBJ2-7|TRBD2
ASKREGSYEQY
>TRBV11-2|TRBJ2-5|TRBD2
ASSSRTSGYEGETQY
>TRBV6-1|TRBJ2-1|.
ASMRAYNEQF
>TRBV5-6|TRBJ1-4|.
ASSFGENEKLF
>TRBV7-9|TRBJ1-2|.
ASSLALGGKVDYGYT
>TRBV4-2|TRBJ1-2|.
ASSQGSTDYGYT
>TRBV6-4|TRBJ2-2|.
ASSDQSDLTGELF
>TRBV30|TRBJ1-3|.
AWSVKLGTIY
>TRBV2|TRBJ1-1|.
ASGYRVAEAF
>TRBV5-1|TRBJ1-5|.
ASSFGNGDQPQH
>TRBV4-1|TRBJ2-2|.
ASSPSPGPRELGVRSGELF
>TRBV5-1|TRBJ2-7|TRBD1
ASSLGQGFSYEQY
>TRBV30|TRBJ2-5|.
AWKTGGVVMETQY
>TRBV6-1|TRBJ1-4|.
ASRTGNSNEKLF
>TRBV30|TRBJ2-7|TRBD1
AWRTGTGKEEQY
>TRBV5-6|TRBJ2-5|TRBD2
ASSNEREGLYQETQY
>TRBV30|TRBJ2-7|TRBD2
AWIPGLASSYEQY
>TRBV4-1|TRBJ2-5|TRBD2
ASSQDALLAGVVETQY
>TRBV5-1|TRBJ1-2|TRBD1
ASSLGQGAFGYT
>TRBV2|TRBJ1-1|TRBD1
ASSFGQGALGKAF
>TRBV5-1|TRBJ2-1|.
ASSLAPANNEQF
>TRBV28|TRBJ1-2|TRBD1
ASSLPGQGSNYGYT
>TRBV5-1|TRBJ2-3|.
ASSFDGGRTDTQY
>TRBV10-2|TRBJ1-2|.
ASSENGAYGYT
>TRBV11-1|TRBJ2-7|.
ASSFGGFRYEQY
>TRBV14|TRBJ1-2|.
ASSHETGYGYT
>TRBV15|TRBJ2-5|.
ATSRVGGLSQQTQY
>TRBV30|TRBJ2-1|.
AWRTTNNEQF
>TRBV6-4|TRBJ1-1|TRBD1
ASLRDREDTEAF
>TRBV10-3|TRBJ2-7|.
AISDRKSSYEQY
>TRBV27|TRBJ2-1|.
ASSRLVSYNEQF
>TRBV30|TRBJ2-3|TRBD2
AWSSLAGTDTQY
>TRBV20-1|TRBJ2-7|.
SARAPIEQY
>TRBV27|TRBJ1-5|.
ASSFDGYSNQPQH
>TRBV5-1|TRBJ2-7|TRBD2
ASSLGLAGTSSYEQY
>TRBV6-1|TRBJ1-1|TRBD1
ASSDRTGWTEAF
>TRBV11-2|TRBJ1-1|TRBD1
ASSLRGQDTEAF
>TRBV19|TRBJ1-5|.
ATGWGNQPQH
>TRBV27|TRBJ1-2|TRBD1
ASASAGGRATNYGYT
>TRBV11-2|TRBJ2-7|TRBD2
ASSLEPSTSGRYYEQY
>TRBV5-4|TRBJ2-1|.
ATKEGGIYNEQF
>TRBV6-6|TRBJ2-7|TRBD1
ASSYQGTGTYEQY